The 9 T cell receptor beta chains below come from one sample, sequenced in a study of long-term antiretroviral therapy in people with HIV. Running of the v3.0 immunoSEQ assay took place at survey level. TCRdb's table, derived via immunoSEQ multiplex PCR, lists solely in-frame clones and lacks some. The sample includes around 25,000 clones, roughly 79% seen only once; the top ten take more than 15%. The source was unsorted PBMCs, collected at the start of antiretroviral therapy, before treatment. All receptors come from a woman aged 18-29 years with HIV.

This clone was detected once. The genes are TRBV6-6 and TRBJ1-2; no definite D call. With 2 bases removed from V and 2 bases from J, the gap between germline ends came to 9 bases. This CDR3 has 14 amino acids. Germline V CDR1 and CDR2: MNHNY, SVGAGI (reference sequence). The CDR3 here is CASSYVRLNYGYTF. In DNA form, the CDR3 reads TGTGCCAGCAGTTACGTCAGGTTAAACTATGGCTACACCTTC.

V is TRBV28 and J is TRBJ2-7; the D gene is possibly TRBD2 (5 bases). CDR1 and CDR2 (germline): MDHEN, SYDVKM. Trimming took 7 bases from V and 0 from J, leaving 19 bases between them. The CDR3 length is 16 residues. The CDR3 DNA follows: TGTGCCAGCATCAGTACTTGGCGGGCCAGCTCCTACGAGCAGTACTTC. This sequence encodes CASISTWRASSYEQYF.

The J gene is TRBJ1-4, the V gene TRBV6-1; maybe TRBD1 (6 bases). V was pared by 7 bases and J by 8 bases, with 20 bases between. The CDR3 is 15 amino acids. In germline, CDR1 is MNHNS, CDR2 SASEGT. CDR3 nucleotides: TGTGCCAGCACTCAAAGGGGGGAAGCGTACGAAAAACTGTTTTTT. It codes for CASTQRGEAYEKLFF.

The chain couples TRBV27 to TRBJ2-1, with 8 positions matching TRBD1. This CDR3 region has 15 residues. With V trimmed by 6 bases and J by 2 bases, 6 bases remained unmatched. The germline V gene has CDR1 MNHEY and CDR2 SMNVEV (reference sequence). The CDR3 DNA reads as TGTGCCAGCAGCCCCGGGACAGGTCCCTACAATGAGCAGTTCTTC. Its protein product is CASSPGTGPYNEQFF.

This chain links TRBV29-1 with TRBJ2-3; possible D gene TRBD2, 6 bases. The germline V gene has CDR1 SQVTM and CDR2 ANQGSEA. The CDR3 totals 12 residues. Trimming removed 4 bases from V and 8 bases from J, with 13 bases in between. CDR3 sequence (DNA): TGCAGCGTTGTAGGTGGGGGGAGTACGCAGTATTTT. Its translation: CSVVGGGSTQYF.

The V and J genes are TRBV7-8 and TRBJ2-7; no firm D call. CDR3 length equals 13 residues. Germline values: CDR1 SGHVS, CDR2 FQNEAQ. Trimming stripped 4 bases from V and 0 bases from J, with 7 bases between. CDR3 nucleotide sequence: TGTGCCAGCAGCTGGCATAGCTCCTACGAGCAGTACTTC. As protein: CASSWHSSYEQYF. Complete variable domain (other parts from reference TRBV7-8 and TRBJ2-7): GAGVSQSPRYKVAKRGQDVALRCDPISGHVSLFWYQQALGQGPEFLTYFQNEAQLDKSGLPSDRFFAERPEGSVSTLKIQRTQQEDSAVYLCASSWHSSYEQYFGPGTRLTVT.

The CDR3 here is CASSLARQNQPQHF. In DNA, the CDR3 is TGTGCCAGCAGCTTAGCTCGTCAGAATCAGCCCCAGCATTTT. The chain carries TRBV7-8 and TRBJ1-5; D uncertain. The CDR3 loop spans 14 amino acids. V was trimmed by 0 bases and J by 4 bases, leaving 7 bases between them. Per germline, CDR1 SGHVS and CDR2 FQNEAQ.

The CDR3 sequence: CASSLEVAQEAFF. CDR3 nucleotides: TGTGCCAGCAGCTTAGAGGTGGCGCAGGAAGCTTTCTTT. The gene calls are TRBV7-2 and TRBJ1-1, with D hard to call. Deletions cut 1 base from V and 8 bases from J, with 11 bases between. This CDR3 is built from 13 residues. Germline-derived CDR1 and CDR2 are SGHTA and FQGNSA.

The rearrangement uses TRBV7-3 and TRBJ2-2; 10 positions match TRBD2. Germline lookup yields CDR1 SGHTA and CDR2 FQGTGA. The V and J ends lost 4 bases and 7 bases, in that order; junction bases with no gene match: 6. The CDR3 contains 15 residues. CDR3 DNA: TGTGCCAGCAGCTCAGCGGGAGGGCCAAACGGGGAGCTGTTTTTT. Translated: CASSSAGGPNGELFF.